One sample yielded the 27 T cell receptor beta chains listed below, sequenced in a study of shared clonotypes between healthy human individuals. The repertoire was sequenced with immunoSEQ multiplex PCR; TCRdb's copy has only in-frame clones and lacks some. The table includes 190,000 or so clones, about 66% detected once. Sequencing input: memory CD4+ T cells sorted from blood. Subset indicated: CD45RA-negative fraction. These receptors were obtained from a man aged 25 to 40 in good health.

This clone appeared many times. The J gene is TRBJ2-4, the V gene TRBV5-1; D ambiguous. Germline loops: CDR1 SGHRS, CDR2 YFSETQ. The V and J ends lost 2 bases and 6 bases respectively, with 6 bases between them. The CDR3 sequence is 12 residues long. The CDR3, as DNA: TGCGCCAGCAGCTTCGACTCAAACATTCAGTACTTC. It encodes CASSFDSNIQYF.

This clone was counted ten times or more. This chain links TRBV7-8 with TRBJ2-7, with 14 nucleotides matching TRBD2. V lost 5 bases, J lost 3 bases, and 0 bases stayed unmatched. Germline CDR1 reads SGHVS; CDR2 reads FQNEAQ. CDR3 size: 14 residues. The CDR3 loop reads CASSGLAGGYEQYF. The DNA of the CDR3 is TGTGCCAGCAGCGGACTAGCGGGGGGCTACGAGCAGTACTTC.

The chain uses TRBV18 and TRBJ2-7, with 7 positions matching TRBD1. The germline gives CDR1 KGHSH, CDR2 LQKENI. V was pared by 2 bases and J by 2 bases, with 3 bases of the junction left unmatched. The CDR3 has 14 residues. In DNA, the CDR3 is TGTGCCAGCTCACCAAACCAGGGGGCCTACGAGCAGTACTTC. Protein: CASSPNQGAYEQYF.

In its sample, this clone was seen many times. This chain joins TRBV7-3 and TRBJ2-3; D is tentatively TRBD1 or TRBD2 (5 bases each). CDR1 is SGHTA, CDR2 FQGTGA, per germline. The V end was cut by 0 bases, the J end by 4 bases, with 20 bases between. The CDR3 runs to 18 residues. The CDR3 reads CASSLTWGIRLVSDTQYF. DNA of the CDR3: TGTGCCAGCAGCTTAACGTGGGGGATCCGGCTCGTTTCAGATACGCAGTATTTT.

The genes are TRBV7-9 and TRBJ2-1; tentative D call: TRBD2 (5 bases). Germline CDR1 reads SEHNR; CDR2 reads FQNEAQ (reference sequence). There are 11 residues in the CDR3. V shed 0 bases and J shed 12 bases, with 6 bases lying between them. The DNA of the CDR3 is TGTGCCAGCAGCTTAGCCGAGGGGCAGTTCTTC. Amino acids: CASSLAEGQFF.

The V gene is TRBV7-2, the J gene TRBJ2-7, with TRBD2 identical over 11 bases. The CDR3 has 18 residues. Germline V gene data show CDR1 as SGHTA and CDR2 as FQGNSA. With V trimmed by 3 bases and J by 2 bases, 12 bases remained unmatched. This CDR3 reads CASSFPTASGRRPYEQYF. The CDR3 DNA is TGTGCCAGCAGCTTCCCCACGGCTAGCGGGAGGCGTCCCTACGAGCAGTACTTC.

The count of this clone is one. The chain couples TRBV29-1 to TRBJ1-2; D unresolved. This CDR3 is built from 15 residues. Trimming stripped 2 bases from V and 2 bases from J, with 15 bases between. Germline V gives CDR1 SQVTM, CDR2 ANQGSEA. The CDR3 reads CSVEKGGVLNYGYTF. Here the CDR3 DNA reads TGCAGCGTTGAAAAAGGTGGTGTACTCAACTATGGCTACACCTTC. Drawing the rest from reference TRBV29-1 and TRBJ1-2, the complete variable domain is SAVISQKPSRDICQRGTSLTIQCQVDSQVTMMFWYRQQPGQSLTLIATANQGSEATYESGFVIDKFPISRPNLTFSTLTVSNMSPEDSSIYLCSVEKGGVLNYGYTFGSGTRLTVV.

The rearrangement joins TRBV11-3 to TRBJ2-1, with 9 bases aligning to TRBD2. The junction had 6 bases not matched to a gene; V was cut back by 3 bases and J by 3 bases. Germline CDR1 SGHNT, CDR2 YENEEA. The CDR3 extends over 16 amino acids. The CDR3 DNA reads TGTGCCAGCAGCTTGGTCGGCGGGAGGGACTACAATGAGCAGTTCTTC. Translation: CASSLVGGRDYNEQFF.

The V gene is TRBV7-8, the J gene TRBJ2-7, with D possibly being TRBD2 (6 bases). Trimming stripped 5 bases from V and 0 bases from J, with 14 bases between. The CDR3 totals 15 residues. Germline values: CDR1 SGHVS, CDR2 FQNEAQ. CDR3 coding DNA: TGTGCCAGCAGCCGGGGGAGCGTCAGCTCCTACGAGCAGTACTTC. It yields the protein CASSRGSVSSYEQYF.

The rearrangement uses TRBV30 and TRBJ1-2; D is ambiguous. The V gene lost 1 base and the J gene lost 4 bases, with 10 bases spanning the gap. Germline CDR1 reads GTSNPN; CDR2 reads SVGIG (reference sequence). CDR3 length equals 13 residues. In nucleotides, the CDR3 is TGTGCCTGGAGTGCCGGGCGGAGCTATGGCTACACCTTC. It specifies CAWSAGRSYGYTF.

The CDR3 nucleotides read TGTGCCAGTAGTCCGGGACAGGGTGATGCTTTCTTT. Translated, it gives CASSPGQGDAFF. This sequence joins TRBV19 and TRBJ1-1; 9 bases line up with TRBD1. The CDR3 loop spans 12 amino acids. V lost 5 bases to trimming and J lost 11 bases; unmatched junction nucleotides: 6. CDR1 and CDR2 (germline): LNHDA, SQIVND (reference sequence).

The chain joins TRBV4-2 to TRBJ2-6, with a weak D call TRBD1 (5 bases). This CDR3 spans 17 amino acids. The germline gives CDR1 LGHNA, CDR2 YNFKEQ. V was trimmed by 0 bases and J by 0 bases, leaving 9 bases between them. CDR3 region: CASSQESGFSGANVLTF. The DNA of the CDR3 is TGTGCCAGCAGCCAAGAGTCAGGGTTCTCTGGGGCCAACGTCCTGACTTTC.

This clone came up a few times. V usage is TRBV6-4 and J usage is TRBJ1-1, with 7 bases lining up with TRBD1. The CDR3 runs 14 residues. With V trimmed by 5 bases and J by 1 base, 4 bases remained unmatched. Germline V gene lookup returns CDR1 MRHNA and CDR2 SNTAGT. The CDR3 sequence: CASSRQGGNTEAFF. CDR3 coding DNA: TGTGCCAGCAGTAGGCAGGGGGGGAACACTGAAGCTTTCTTT.

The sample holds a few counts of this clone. For the CDR3, the DNA is TGCGCCAGCAGTGAGCGCGGTTACAATGAGCAGTTCTTC. Translating it yields CASSERGYNEQFF. The V gene is TRBV10-2, the J gene TRBJ2-1; D uncertain. Trimming took off 2 bases at V and 4 bases at J, with 6 bases between the two ends. CDR1 WSHSY and CDR2 SAAADI come from the germline V gene. This CDR3 region has 13 residues.

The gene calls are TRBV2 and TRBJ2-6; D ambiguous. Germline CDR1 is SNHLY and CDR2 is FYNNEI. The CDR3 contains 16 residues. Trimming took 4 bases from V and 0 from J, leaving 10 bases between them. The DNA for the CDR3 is TGTGCCAGCAGTGTGGATGTGCCCTCTGGGGCCAACGTCCTGACTTTC. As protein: CASSVDVPSGANVLTF.

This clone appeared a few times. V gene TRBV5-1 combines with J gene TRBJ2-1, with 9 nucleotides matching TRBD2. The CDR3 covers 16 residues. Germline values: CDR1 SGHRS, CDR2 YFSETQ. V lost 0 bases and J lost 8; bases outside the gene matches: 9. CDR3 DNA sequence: TGCGCCAGCAGCTTGGTAGGGGCGGGAGGGCCCCATGAGCAGTTCTTC. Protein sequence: CASSLVGAGGPHEQFF.

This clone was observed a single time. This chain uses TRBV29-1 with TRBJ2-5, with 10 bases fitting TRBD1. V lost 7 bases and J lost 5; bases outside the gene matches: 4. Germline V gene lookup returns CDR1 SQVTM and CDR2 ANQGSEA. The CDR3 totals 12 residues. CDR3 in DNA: TGCAGCGCGACAGGGGGCGCTGAGACCCAGTACTTC. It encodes CSATGGAETQYF.

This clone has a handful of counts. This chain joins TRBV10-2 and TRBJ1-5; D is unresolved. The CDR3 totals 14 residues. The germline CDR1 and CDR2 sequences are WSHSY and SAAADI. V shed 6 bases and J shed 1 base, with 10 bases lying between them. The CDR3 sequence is CASSPAGSNQPQHF. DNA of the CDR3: TGCGCCAGCAGCCCAGCCGGGAGCAATCAGCCCCAGCATTTT.

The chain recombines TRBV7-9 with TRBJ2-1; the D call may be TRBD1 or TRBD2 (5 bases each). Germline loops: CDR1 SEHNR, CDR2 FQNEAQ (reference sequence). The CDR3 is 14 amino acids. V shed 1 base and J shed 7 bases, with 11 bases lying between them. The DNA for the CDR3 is TGTGCCAGCAGCTTAGGGTGGGACGAGAATGAGCAGTTCTTC. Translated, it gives CASSLGWDENEQFF.

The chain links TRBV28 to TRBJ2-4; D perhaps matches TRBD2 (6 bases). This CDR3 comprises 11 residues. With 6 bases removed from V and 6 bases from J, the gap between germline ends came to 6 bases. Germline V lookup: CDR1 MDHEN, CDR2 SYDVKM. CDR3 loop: CASRGGNIQYF. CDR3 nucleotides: TGTGCCAGCAGGGGGGGAAACATTCAGTACTTC.

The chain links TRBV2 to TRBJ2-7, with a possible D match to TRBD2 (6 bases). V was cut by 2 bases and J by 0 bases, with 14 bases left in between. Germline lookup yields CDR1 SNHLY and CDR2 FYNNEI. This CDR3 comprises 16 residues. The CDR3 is CASSEFTIGSSYEQYF. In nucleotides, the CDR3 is TGTGCCAGCAGTGAATTCACTATCGGGAGCTCCTACGAGCAGTACTTC.

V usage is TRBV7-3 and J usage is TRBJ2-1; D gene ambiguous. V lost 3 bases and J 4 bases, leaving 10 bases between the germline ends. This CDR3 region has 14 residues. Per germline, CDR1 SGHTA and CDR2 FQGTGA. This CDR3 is CASSFSGQYNEQFF. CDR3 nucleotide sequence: TGTGCCAGCAGCTTCTCCGGCCAATACAATGAGCAGTTCTTC.

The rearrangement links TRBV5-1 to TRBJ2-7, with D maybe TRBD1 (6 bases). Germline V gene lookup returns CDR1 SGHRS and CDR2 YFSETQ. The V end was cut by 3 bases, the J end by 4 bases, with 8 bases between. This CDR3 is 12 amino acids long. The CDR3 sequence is CASSYQGYEQYF. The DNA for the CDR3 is TGCGCCAGCAGCTATCAGGGGTACGAGCAGTACTTC.

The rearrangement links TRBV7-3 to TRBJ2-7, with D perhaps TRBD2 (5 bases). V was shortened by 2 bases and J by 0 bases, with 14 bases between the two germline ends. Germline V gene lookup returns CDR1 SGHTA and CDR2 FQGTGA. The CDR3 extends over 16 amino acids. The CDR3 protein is CASSLVDLRVSYEQYF. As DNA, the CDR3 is TGTGCCAGCAGCTTAGTCGACTTGCGGGTCTCCTACGAGCAGTACTTC.

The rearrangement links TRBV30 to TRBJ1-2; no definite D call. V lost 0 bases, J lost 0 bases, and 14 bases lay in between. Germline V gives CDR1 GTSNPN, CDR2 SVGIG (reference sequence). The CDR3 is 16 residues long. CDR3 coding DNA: TGTGCCTGGAGTGTACCCCCACGGATAGCTAACTATGGCTACACCTTC. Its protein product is CAWSVPPRIANYGYTF.

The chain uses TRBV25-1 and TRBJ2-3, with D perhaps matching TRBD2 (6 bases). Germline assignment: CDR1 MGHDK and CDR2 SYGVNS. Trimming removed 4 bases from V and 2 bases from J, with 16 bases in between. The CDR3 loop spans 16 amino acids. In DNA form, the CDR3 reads TGTGCCAGCAGTGTTGCCGGGAGCCCGCTCACAGATACGCAGTATTTT. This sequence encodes CASSVAGSPLTDTQYF.

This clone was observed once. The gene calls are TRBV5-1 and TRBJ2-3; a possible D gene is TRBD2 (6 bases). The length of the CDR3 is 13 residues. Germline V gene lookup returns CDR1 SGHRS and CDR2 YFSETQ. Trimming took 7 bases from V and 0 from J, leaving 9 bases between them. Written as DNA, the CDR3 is TGCGCCAGCGGGACTTCTAGCACAGATACGCAGTATTTT. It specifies CASGTSSTDTQYF.